This T cell receptor beta chain was sequenced during a study of T cell responses to AZD1222 COVID-19 vaccine (dated by TCRdb to the early 2020s). The study in broad terms: A total of 233 trial participants underwent TCR sequencing, of whom around 200 received two doses of AZD1222 and around 26 received two doses of the MenACWY control vaccine. Trial participants were enrolled into age subgroups of 18-55, 56-69 and 70-plus years, which contained about 150, 28 and 57 TCR-sequenced participants, respectively.

In light of the paper, this sample's time point label describes: baseline before first vaccination. The label giving this sample's treatment or condition can be read as: meningococcal conjugate vaccine given as trial control. The vaccinee samples were drawn from two UK trials, COV001 and COV002, one of which was a single-blind randomized controlled phase 2/3 trial testing AZD1222 (ChAdOx1 nCoV-19) in healthy adults. For TCRbeta chain sequencing, PBMC samples from trial participants were taken at day 0 and at day 28 after the second dose. The germline V gene (reference sequence) sets CDR1 to GTSNPN and CDR2 to SVGIG. Including cysteine and phenylalanine, the CDR3 has 13 amino acids. The kept DNA is CDR3 alone, 39 bases in frame from the first base. Compared with germline, V lacks 3 bases and J lacks 5 bases; bases without a gene match: 6. The full study reports these points: Conclusions about previously exposed vaccinees are limited because only six or seven AZD1222 recipients were SARS-CoV-2 seropositive at baseline. No day 14 peak-response samples were available, so repertoires were characterized only after the peak T cell response. Most participants were white British and females outnumbered males, and the authors suggested that clonal diversity may have been underestimated. In the small 56-69-year group, the increase in depth fell short of significance, most likely because of low power. A significant rise in spike-specific TCR breadth and depth was observed after two AZD1222 doses relative to day 0 and relative to MenACWY recipients. The vaccine-associated CD4 TCRs covered the entire spike protein, and the dominant responses fell in regions 160-218 and 743-854. Reportedly, almost half of the unique spike-specific TCRs recognized epitopes lying outside the regions that are mutated in the B.1.351 and B.1.1.7 variants.

The CDR3 regions of human TCRbeta chains were subjected to immunosequencing. As for the original processing: Repertoire TCRs were matched against a reference library of SARS-CoV-2-specific TCRs generated with the MIRA antigen-specificity platform. Breadth meant the fraction of unique TCRs that were SARS-CoV-2-associated, whereas depth meant the fraction of total T cells that were SARS-CoV-2-associated. Using the MIRA data, every spike-specific TCR was mapped to the spike region that the TCR reacted to and assigned to either a CD4 or a CD8 class. Log10-transformed breadth and depth values were compared by one-way ANOVA with Sidak's multiple comparisons tests. Held by TCRdb, this immuneACCESS table contains in-frame sequences only and omits some clones. Under half of the omission traces to an unresolved V gene where checked; the cause of the rest is unknown. Clone size and V and J calls were adopted from that table, with D and trimming inferred from the DNA. In all, the sample holds roughly 77,000 clones, and roughly 88% of those were seen once. The top ten hold more than 5% of the sample.

Concerning this clone: What this receptor recognizes is not known. Base qualities are not provided; no much larger clone lies one nucleotide away.

Rearrangement joined TRBV30 to TRBJ2-7, with 8 bases aligning to TRBD1. The receptor comes from an adult in good health. Here the sequenced sample was peripheral blood, taken on day 0 of MenACWY control vaccination. The nucleotide sequence reads TGTGCCTGGAGCGGACAGGGCCTCCACGAGCAGTACTTC. This gives the protein CAWSGQGLHEQYF. Full variable domain (CDR3 extended with the reference TRBV30 and TRBJ2-7 proteins): SQTIHQWPATLVQPVGSPLSLECTVEGTSNPNLYWYRQAAGRGLQLLFYSVGIGQISSEVPQNLSASRPQDRQFILSSKKLLLSDSGFYLCAWSGQGLHEQYFGPGTRLTVT.